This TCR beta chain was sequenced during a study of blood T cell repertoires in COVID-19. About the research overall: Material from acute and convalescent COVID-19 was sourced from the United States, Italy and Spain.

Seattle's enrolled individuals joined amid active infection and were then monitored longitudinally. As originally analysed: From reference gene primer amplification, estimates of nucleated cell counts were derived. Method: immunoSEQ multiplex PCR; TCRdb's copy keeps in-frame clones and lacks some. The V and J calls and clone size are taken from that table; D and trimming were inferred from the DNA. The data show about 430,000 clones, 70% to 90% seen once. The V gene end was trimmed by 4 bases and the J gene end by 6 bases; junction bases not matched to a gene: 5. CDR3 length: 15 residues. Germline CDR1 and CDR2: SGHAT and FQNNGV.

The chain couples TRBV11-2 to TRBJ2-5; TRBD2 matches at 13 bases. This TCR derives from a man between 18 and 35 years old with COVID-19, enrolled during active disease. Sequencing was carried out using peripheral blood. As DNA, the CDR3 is TGTGCCAGCAGCTCGGGACTAGCGGGAATAAAGACCCAGTACTTC. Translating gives CASSSGLAGIKTQYF.